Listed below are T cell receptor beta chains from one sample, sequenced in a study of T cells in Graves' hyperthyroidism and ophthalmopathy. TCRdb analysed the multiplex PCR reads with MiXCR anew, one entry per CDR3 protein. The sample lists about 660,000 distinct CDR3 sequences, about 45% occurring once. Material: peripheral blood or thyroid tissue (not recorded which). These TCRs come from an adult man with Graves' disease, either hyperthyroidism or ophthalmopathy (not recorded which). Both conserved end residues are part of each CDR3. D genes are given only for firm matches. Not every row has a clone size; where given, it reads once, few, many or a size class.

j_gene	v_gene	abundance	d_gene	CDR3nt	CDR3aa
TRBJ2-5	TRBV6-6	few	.	TGTGCCAGCAGTTACGGGCAGCAAGAGACCCAGTACTTC	CASSYGQQETQYF
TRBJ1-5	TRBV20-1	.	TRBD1	TGCAGTGCTCTCACAGGGGAGAGGAGCAATCGGCCCCAGCATTTT	CSALTGERSNRPQHF
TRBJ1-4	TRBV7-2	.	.	TGTGCCAGCAGCTTAGCGCGGTTT	CASSLARF
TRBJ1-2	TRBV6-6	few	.	TGTGCCAGCAGTCGAACCCTCGCAGGGAGTGGATACTATGGCTACACCTTC	CASSRTLAGSGYYGYTF
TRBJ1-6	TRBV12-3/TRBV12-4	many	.	TGTGCCAGCAGTTTATGGCGAAATTCACCCCTCCACTTT	CASSLWRNSPLHF
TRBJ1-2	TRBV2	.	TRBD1	TGTGCCAGCAGTCCCCTCGGGACAGGGATCTATGGCTACACCTTC	CASSPLGTGIYGYTF
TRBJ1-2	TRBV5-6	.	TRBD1	TGTGCCAGCAGCTCAAACCGGGACAGCAGAGCTAACTATGGCTACACCTTC	CASSSNRDSRANYGYTF
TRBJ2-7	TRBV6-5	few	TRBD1	TGTGCCAGCAGTCCCAGGGGACAGGAGAGCTCCTACGAGCAGTACTTC	CASSPRGQESSYEQYF
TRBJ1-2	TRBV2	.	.	TGTGCCAGCAGTCGAGCGCCATTAGGCGATGGCTACACCTTC	CASSRAPLGDGYTF
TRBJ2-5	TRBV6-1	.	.	TGTGCCAGCCGGCGGCAAGAGACCCAGTACTTC	CASRRQETQYF
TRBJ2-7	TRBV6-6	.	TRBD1	TGTGCCAGCAGTTCCCCCGGGACAGGGGCTCTCGAGCAGTACTTC	CASSSPGTGALEQYF
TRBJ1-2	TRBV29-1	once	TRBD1	TGCAGCGGGAACCAGGGGGCTAGAGGCTACACCTTC	CSGNQGARGYTF
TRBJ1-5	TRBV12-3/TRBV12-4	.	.	TGTGCCAGCAGCCCCTCCCCAGCAGGAGGGGGTCGGCCCCAGCATTTT	CASSPSPAGGGRPQHF
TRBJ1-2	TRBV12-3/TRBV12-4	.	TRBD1	TGTGCCAGCAGTTTGGACAGGAGTGATGGCTACACCTTC	CASSLDRSDGYTF
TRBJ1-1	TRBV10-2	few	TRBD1	TGCGCCAGCAGTGAGTTGTCAGGGGGAAGGGGCACTGAAGCTTTCTTT	CASSELSGGRGTEAFF
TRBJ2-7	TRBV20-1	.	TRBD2	TGCAGTGCCAGTAGTGGACTAGCGGGTCTTGCCTACGAGCAGTACTTC	CSASSGLAGLAYEQYF